Below are 20 T cell receptor beta chains sequenced from a single sample in a study of beta chain features in type 1 diabetes. The study reverse transcribed the entire isolated RNA, so it sequenced expressed TCRB transcripts. Profiled with immunoSEQ multiplex PCR; TCRdb holds only in-frame clones, not every one. The sample consists of 130,000 to 150,000 clones, about 10% of them appearing once. Source material: central memory CD4+ T cells from blood. These receptors were taken from a man between 18 and 29 years old in good health.

The CDR3 loop reads CASSAPERGQGNYGYTF. The CDR3, as DNA: TGTGCCAGCAGCGCTCCTGAGCGGGGACAGGGTAACTATGGCTACACCTTC. The chain joins TRBV9 to TRBJ1-2; 9 nucleotides agree with TRBD1. Germline V lookup: CDR1 SGDLS, CDR2 YYNGEE. The CDR3 runs 17 residues. The trim removed 3 bases at V and 1 base at J, leaving 10 bases unmatched.

This clone showed up many times. This chain joins TRBV9 and TRBJ2-5; TRBD1 matches at 7 bases. The germline gives CDR1 SGDLS, CDR2 YYNGEE. The CDR3 extends over 14 amino acids. J lost 2 bases, V lost 2 bases, and 3 bases had no gene match. CDR3 sequence (DNA): TGTGCCAGCAGCGTCTCGACAGGGCAAGAGACCCAGTACTTC. It codes for CASSVSTGQETQYF.

This clone showed up just a few times. The gene calls are TRBV5-1 and TRBJ2-2; D is possibly TRBD1 (6 bases). CDR1 is SGHRS and CDR2 is YFSETQ in the germline V gene. The CDR3 is 16 amino acids. The V end lost 0 bases, the J end lost 4 bases, and 13 bases lay between the germline ends. The CDR3 here is CASSLALQGGTGELFF. CDR3 in DNA: TGCGCCAGCAGCTTGGCCTTACAGGGTGGCACCGGGGAGCTGTTTTTT.

This clone was seen many times. The chain links TRBV29-1 to TRBJ1-6, with 7 positions matching TRBD1. J was trimmed by 10 bases and V by 6 bases; bases with no gene match: 6. This CDR3 has 12 residues. Per the germline V gene, CDR1 is SQVTM and CDR2 is ANQGSEA. The CDR3 DNA reads as TGCAGCGTCCAGGGGGATAGCTCACCCCTCCACTTT. It specifies CSVQGDSSPLHF.

The chain recombines TRBV6-6 with TRBJ1-6, with 7 bases identical to TRBD1. Per the germline V gene, CDR1 is MNHNY and CDR2 is SVGAGI (reference sequence). V lost 7 bases to trimming and J lost 6 bases; unmatched junction nucleotides: 12. CDR3 length: 16 residues. The CDR3 DNA follows: TGTGCCAGCACCCAGGGGGTGGGGATGGGTAATTCACCCCTCCACTTT. It translates to CASTQGVGMGNSPLHF.

The table lists this clone with many counts. The J gene is TRBJ2-5, the V gene TRBV5-6; no firm D call. Germline CDR1 is SGHDT and CDR2 is YYEEEE. This CDR3 is 12 amino acids long. The V end was cut by 1 base, the J end by 5 bases, with 6 bases between. CDR3 bases: TGTGCCAGCAGCTTGAACACGGAGACCCAGTACTTC. Its protein is CASSLNTETQYF.

The sample holds a few counts of this clone. This chain joins TRBV4-3 and TRBJ1-2; D perhaps matches TRBD1 (5 bases). V lost 10 bases and J 2 bases, leaving 17 bases between the germline ends. The CDR3 totals 14 residues. The V gene's germline CDR1 is LGHNA and CDR2 YSLEER. The CDR3 reads CATTGGVKNYGYTF. The CDR3 nucleotides read TGCGCCACCACCGGGGGAGTCAAGAACTATGGCTACACCTTC.

At least ten counts were recorded for this clone. The rearrangement links TRBV7-2 to TRBJ2-7, with 9 bases matching TRBD1. Germline CDR1 reads SGHTA; CDR2 reads FQGNSA. Unmatched junction bases numbered 6, after V lost 0 bases and J lost 6 bases. CDR3 size: 15 residues. The CDR3 region has the DNA TGTGCCAGCAGCTTAGCTGGCGGACAGGGGCTCGAGCAGTACTTC. It codes for CASSLAGGQGLEQYF.

The sample holds a few counts of this clone. The chain couples TRBV4-1 to TRBJ2-1; 10 bases are shared with TRBD2. The ends lost 2 bases at V and 5 bases at J; junction bases unmatched: 6. Germline V lookup: CDR1 MGHRA, CDR2 YSYEKL. This CDR3 has 16 amino acids. The CDR3: CASSQTGTSEHNEQFF. CDR3 sequence (DNA): TGCGCCAGCAGCCAAACTGGGACTAGCGAACACAATGAGCAGTTCTTC.

V is TRBV27 and J is TRBJ2-7, with 8 bases matching TRBD2. The CDR3 is made up of 17 amino acids. Trimming cost V 0 bases and J 2 bases; bases outside gene matches: 9. CDR1 and CDR2 (germline): MNHEY, SMNVEV (reference sequence). The CDR3 protein is CASSLSWERGITYEQYF. DNA of the CDR3: TGTGCCAGCAGTTTATCATGGGAGCGGGGGATCACCTACGAGCAGTACTTC.

CDR3 bases: TGCAGCGTTGAAGGGCCAGGGGGCACCGGGGAGCTGTTTTTT. Amino acid sequence: CSVEGPGGTGELFF. The rearrangement links TRBV29-1 to TRBJ2-2; 7 nucleotides line up with TRBD1. Germline CDR1 reads SQVTM; CDR2 reads ANQGSEA. The CDR3 is made up of 14 amino acids. The V and J ends lost 1 base and 4 bases, in that order; junction bases with no gene match: 3.

The rearrangement joins TRBV10-3 to TRBJ1-2; TRBD1 matches at 9 bases. Germline CDR1 is ENHRY and CDR2 is SYGVKD. The CDR3 has 14 residues. J lost 2 bases, V lost 4 bases, and 2 bases had no gene match. CDR3 coding DNA: TGTGCCATCAGTGGACAGGGGGGAAACTATGGCTACACCTTC. It is translated as CAISGQGGNYGYTF.

The gene calls are TRBV9 and TRBJ2-3, with a possible D match to TRBD1 (7 bases). V was pared by 0 bases and J by 1 base, with 18 bases between. From germline, CDR1 is SGDLS and CDR2 YYNGEE. CDR3 length: 18 amino acids. The CDR3 DNA follows: TGTGCCAGCAGCGTAGGACAGGGAGGAAATAGGGGCACAGATACGCAGTATTTT. Translated, it gives CASSVGQGGNRGTDTQYF.

This clone has only a few counts. V gene TRBV23-1 combines with J gene TRBJ2-5, with D possibly TRBD2 on 7 matching bases. TRBV23-1 is an open reading frame whose function is uncertain. Trimming pared 4 bases from V and 4 bases from J, leaving 22 bases between. This CDR3 has 17 residues. This chain's CDR3 is CASSPVLMRGGAETQYF. The CDR3 bases are TGCGCCAGCAGTCCCGTGCTCATGCGCGGGGGCGCAGAGACCCAGTACTTC.

The chain combines TRBV5-1 with TRBJ2-5; D is unclear. The V end lost 4 bases, the J end lost 5 bases, and 12 bases lay between the germline ends. This CDR3 region has 13 residues. Looked up from germline, CDR1 is SGHRS and CDR2 is YFSETQ. CDR3 residues: CASSPPVVETQYF. The CDR3 bases are TGCGCCAGCAGCCCTCCGGTAGTCGAGACCCAGTACTTC.

The V call is TRBV7-9, the J call TRBJ1-5; no clear D. The ends were cut back, 1 base at V and 4 bases at J, with 11 bases in the middle. CDR3 length equals 15 residues. Germline CDR1 is SEHNR and CDR2 is FQNEAQ (reference sequence). The CDR3 bases are TGTGCCAGCAGCTTAGATGCCAGGTTAAATCAGCCCCAGCATTTT. It translates to CASSLDARLNQPQHF.

There are many counts of this clone. The chain links TRBV18 to TRBJ2-7; D is unclear. The CDR3 runs to 13 residues. Trimming cost V 2 bases and J 7 bases, with 12 bases left between them. Germline-derived CDR1 and CDR2 are KGHSH and LQKENI. The CDR3 spells CASSPDNLREQYF. CDR3 sequence (DNA): TGTGCCAGCTCACCAGACAACCTCAGGGAGCAGTACTTC.

The J gene is TRBJ2-5, the V gene TRBV7-2, with 8 nucleotides matching TRBD1. With V trimmed by 4 bases and J by 5 bases, 9 bases remained unmatched. This CDR3 is built from 15 residues. Germline V lookup: CDR1 SGHTA, CDR2 FQGNSA. CDR3: CASSSQTGEWETQYF. The CDR3 nucleotides are TGTGCCAGCAGCTCGCAGACAGGGGAGTGGGAGACCCAGTACTTC. The whole variable domain, filled in from reference TRBV7-2 and TRBJ2-5, reads GAGVSQSPSNKVTEKGKDVELRCDPISGHTALYWYRQSLGQGLEFLIYFQGNSAPDKSGLPSDRFSAERTGGSVSTLTIQRTQQEDSAVYLCASSSQTGEWETQYFGPGTRLLVL.

V and J are TRBV7-2 and TRBJ2-7; 8 bases match TRBD1. V lost 2 bases, J lost 2 bases, and 5 bases stayed unmatched. CDR1 is SGHTA, CDR2 FQGNSA, per germline. This CDR3 region has 15 residues. The DNA for the CDR3 is TGTGCCAGCAGCTTATTGGGGACAGGACCCTACGAGCAGTACTTC. This translates into CASSLLGTGPYEQYF.

This sequence joins TRBV9 and TRBJ2-7; D not resolved. Trimming took off 0 bases at V and 0 bases at J, with 10 bases between the two ends. CDR1 is SGDLS, CDR2 YYNGEE, per germline. The CDR3 is made up of 15 amino acids. The CDR3 sequence is CASSVAQVPSYEQYF. CDR3 in DNA: TGTGCCAGCAGCGTAGCGCAGGTCCCCTCCTACGAGCAGTACTTC.